This T cell receptor beta chain was identified in a study of regulatory T cells in long-lasting Graves disease. There are many counts of this clonotype. Its matching antigen is unknown. Germline V CDR1 and CDR2: MNHEY, SMNVEV (reference sequence). V gave up 5 bases and J gave up 5 bases; unmatched junction bases: 12. The CDR3 spans 17 residues. The time point here: newly diagnosed GD, antithyroid drugs for less than 3 months. The TCR library was made from RNA extracted from PBMCs. Graves' disease diagnoses used American Thyroid Association guidelines. Regarding the study as a whole: Patients with persistent disease showed a bias toward TRBV28, TRBJ1-2 and TRBJ2-5.

Combining iRepertoire HTBI primers with Arm-PCR of CDR3 regions, the authors built TCR beta libraries. One entry per CDR3 protein, called by TCRdb with MiXCR from the multiplex PCR reads. Altogether approximately 350,000 distinct CDR3 sequences are present, roughly 10% being singletons, with the ten largest covering approximately 17%. A further study also used this sample, focusing on T cells in Graves' hyperthyroidism and ophthalmopathy. Per that paper: Hyperthyroidism was newly diagnosed in patients aged 18 to 65 (duration under 2 months). During a first-round RT-PCR of the TCR CDR3, the HTBI primer set was used.

This specimen consisted of peripheral blood mononuclear cells (PBMCs), obtained at new diagnosis, from a patient treated with antithyroid drugs. V gene TRBV27 combines with J gene TRBJ2-3; 11 bases are shared with TRBD2. The source is a woman aged 18-29 years with Graves disease. The CDR3 spells CASSAPPLAGVVDTQYF. The CDR3, as DNA: TGTGCCAGCAGTGCACCCCCACTAGCGGGAGTAGTAGATACGCAGTATTTT.